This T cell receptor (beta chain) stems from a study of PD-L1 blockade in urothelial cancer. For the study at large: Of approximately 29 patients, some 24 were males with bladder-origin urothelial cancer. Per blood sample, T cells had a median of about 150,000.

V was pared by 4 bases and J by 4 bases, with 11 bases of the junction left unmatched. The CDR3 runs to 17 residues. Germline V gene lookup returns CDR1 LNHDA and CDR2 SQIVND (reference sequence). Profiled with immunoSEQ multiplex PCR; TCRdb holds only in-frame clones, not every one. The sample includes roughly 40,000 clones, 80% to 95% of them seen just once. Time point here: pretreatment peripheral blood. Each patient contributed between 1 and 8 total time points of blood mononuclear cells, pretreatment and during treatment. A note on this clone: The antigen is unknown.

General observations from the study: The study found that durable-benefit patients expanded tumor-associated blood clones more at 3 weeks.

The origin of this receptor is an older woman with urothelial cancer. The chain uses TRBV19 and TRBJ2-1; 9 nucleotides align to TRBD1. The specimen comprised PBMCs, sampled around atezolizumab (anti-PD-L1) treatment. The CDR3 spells CASSSSGQGWIYNEQFF. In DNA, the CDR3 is TGTGCCAGTAGTAGTAGCGGACAGGGGTGGATTTACAATGAGCAGTTCTTC.